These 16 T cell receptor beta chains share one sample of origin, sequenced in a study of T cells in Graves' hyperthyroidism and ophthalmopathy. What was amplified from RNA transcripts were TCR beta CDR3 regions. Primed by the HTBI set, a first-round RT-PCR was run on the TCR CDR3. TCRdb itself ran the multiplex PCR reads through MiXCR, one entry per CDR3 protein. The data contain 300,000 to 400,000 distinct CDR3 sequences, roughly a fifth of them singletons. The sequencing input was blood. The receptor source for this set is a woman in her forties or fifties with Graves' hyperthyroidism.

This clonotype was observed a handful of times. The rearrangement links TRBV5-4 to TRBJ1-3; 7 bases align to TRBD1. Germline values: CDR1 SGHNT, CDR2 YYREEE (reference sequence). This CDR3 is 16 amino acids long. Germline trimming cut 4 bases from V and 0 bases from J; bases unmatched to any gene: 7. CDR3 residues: CASSLGGQYSGNTIYF. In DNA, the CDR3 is TGTGCCAGCAGCCTAGGGGGACAGTACTCTGGAAACACCATATATTTT.

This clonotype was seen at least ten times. The CDR3 sequence is CASSLMGDSNQPQHF. The CDR3, as DNA: TGTGCCAGCAGCTTAATGGGGGATAGCAATCAGCCCCAGCATTTT. V gene TRBV5-8 combines with J gene TRBJ1-5; weak D call: TRBD1 (5 bases). CDR3 size: 15 residues. From germline, CDR1 is SGHTS and CDR2 YDEGEE. V was shortened by 2 bases and J by 0 bases, with 9 bases between the two germline ends. Full variable domain (missing parts from reference TRBV5-8 and TRBJ1-5): EAGVTQSPTHLIKTRGQQATLRCSPISGHTSVYWYQQALGLGLQFLLWYDEGEERNRGNFPPRFSGRQFPNYSSELNVNALELEDSALYLCASSLMGDSNQPQHFGDGTRLSIL.

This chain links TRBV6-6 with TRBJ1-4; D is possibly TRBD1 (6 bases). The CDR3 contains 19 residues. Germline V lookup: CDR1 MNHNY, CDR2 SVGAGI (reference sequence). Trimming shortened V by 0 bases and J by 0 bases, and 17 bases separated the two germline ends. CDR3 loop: CASSYSGRGSGATNEKLFF. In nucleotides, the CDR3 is TGTGCCAGCAGTTACTCGGGCAGGGGCAGCGGTGCAACTAATGAAAAACTGTTTTTT.

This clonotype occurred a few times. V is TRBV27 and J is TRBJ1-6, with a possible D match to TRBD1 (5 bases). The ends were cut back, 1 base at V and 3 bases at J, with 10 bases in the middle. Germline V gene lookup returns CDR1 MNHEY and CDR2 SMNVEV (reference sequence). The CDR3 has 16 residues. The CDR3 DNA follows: TGTGCCAGCAGTTTATTCCTCCAGGGCTATAATTCACCCCTCCACTTT. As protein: CASSLFLQGYNSPLHF.

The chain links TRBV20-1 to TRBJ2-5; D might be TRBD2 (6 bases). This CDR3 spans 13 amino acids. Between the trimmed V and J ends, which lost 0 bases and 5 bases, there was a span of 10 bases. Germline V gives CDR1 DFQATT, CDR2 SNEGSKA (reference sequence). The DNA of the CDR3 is TGCAGTGCTAGAGATATAGGGAGGGAGACCCAGTACTTC. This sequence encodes CSARDIGRETQYF.

The CDR3 coding sequence is TGTGCCACCAGTGCAGGGGGGAACAACTATGGCTACACCTTC. This encodes CATSAGGNNYGYTF. J is TRBJ1-2 and V is TRBV24-1; 7 bases match TRBD1. The CDR3 extends over 14 amino acids. Germline-derived CDR1 and CDR2 are KGHDR and SFDVKD. The V and J ends lost 5 bases and 2 bases, in that order; junction bases with no gene match: 4.

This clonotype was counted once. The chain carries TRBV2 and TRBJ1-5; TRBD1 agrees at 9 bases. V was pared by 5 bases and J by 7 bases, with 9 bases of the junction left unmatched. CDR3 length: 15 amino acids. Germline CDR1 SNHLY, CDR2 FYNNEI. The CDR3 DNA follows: TGTGCCAGCAGTTATCCACAGGGGGCGGGACAGCCCCAGCATTTT. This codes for CASSYPQGAGQPQHF.

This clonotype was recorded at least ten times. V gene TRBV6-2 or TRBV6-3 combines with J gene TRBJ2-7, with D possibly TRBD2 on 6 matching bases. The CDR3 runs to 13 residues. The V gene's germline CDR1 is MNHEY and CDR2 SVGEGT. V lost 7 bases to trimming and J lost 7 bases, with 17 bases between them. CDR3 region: CASMEGPRLEQYF. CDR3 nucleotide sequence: TGTGCCAGCATGGAGGGGCCAAGGTTGGAGCAGTACTTC.

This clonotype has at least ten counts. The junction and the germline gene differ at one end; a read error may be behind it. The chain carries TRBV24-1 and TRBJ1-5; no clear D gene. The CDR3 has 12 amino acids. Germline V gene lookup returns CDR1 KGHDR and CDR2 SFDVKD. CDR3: CATSVGNRPQHF. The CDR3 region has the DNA TGTGCCACCAGTGTGGGGAATCGGCCCCAGCATTTT.

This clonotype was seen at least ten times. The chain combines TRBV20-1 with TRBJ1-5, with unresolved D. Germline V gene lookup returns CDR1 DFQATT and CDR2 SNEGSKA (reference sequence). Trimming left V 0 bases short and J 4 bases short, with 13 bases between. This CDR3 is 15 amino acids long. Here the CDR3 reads CSARERVKKNQPQHF. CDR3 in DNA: TGCAGTGCTAGAGAAAGGGTAAAGAAAAATCAGCCCCAGCATTTT.

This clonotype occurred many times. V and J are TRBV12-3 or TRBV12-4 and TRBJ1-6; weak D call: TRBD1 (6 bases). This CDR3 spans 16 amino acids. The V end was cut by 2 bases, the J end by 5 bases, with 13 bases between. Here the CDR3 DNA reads TGTGCCAGCAGTTTAAAGGGGGGATTCGATAATTCACCCCTCCACTTT. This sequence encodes CASSLKGGFDNSPLHF.

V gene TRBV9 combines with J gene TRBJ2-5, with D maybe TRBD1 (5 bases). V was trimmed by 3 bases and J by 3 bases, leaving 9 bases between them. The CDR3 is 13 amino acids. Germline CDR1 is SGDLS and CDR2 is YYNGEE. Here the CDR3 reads CASSAQDKETQYF. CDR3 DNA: TGTGCCAGCAGCGCCCAGGACAAAGAGACCCAGTACTTC.

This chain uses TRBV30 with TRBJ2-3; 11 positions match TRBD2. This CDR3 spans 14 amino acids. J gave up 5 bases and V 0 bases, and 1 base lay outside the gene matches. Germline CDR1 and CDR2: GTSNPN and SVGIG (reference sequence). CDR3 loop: CAWSVTSGGDTQYF. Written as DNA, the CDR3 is TGTGCCTGGAGTGTAACTAGCGGGGGAGATACGCAGTATTTT.

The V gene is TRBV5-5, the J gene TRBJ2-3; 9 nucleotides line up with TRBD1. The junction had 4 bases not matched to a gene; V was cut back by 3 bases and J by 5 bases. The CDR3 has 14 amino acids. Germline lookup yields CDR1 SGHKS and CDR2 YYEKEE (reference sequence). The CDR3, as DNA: TGTGCCAGCAGCTGGACAGGGGTAGAAGATACGCAGTATTTT. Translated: CASSWTGVEDTQYF.

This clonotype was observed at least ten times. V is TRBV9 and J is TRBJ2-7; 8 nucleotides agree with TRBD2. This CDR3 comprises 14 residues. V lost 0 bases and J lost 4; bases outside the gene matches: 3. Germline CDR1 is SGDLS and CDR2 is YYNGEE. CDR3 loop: CASSVATSGYEQYF. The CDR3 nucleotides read TGTGCCAGCAGCGTAGCAACTAGCGGTTACGAGCAGTACTTC.

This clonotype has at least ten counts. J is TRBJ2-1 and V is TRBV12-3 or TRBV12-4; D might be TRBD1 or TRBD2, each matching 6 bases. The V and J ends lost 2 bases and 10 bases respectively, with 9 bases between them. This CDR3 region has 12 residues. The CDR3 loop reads CASSLRGREQFF. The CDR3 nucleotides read TGTGCCAGCAGTTTACGGGGGCGGGAGCAGTTCTTC.